The clone carrying this T cell receptor beta chain was found many times. These data are taken from a study of cytomegalovirus exposure and HLA in healthy donors. Primers: 60 Vbeta forward and 13 Jbeta reverse. Profiling relied on immunoSEQ multiplex PCR, and the TCRdb table lists in-frame clones only, not all of them. The table includes roughly 110,000 clones, less than 80% detected once. V lost 0 bases to trimming and J lost 1 base, with 7 bases between them. CDR1 and CDR2 (germline): MGHRA, YSYEKL. The CDR3 length is 15 residues. Sample: PBMCs. This sequence joins TRBV4-1 and TRBJ1-5, with D unresolved. The sequence came from a woman aged 30 to 39 in good health and CMV-seronegative. The CDR3 loop is CASSQETGSNQPQHF. The DNA for the CDR3 is TGCGCCAGCAGCCAAGAGACCGGGAGCAATCAGCCCCAGCATTTT.